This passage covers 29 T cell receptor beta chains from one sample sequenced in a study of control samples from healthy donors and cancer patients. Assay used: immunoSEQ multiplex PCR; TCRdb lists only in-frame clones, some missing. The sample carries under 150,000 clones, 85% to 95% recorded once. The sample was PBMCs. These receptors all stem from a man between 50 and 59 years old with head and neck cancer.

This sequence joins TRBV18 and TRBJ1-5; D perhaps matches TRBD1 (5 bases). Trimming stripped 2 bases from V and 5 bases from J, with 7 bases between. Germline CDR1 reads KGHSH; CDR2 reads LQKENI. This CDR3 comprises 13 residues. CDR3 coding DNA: TGTGCCAGCTCACCAGAACAGGATCAGCCCCAGCATTTT. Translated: CASSPEQDQPQHF.

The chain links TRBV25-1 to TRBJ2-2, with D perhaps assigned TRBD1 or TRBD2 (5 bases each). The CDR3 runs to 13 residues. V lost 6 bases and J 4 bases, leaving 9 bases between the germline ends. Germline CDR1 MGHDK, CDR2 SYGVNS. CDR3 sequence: CASSFGGTGELFF. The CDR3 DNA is TGTGCCAGCAGCTTTGGGGGCACCGGGGAGCTGTTTTTT.

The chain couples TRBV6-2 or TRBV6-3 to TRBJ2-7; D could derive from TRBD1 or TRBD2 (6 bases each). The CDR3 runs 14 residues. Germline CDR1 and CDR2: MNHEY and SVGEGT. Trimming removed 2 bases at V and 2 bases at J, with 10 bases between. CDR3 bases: TGTGCCAGCAGTTACCCGGGGGCCACCTACGAGCAGTACTTC. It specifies CASSYPGATYEQYF.

The CDR3 nucleotides read TGTGCCAGCAGCTTAACAAGTGGCTACACCTTC. As protein: CASSLTSGYTF. The rearrangement joins TRBV7-9 to TRBJ1-2; D gene uncertain. The CDR3 contains 11 residues. Germline V gene sequence: CDR1 SEHNR, CDR2 FQNEAQ (reference sequence). V shed 2 bases and J shed 7 bases, with 5 bases lying between them. Full variable domain (rest looked up from reference TRBV7-9 and TRBJ1-2): DTGVSQNPRHKITKRGQNVTFRCDPISEHNRLYWYRQTLGQGPEFLTYFQNEAQLEKSRLLSDRFSAERPKGSFSTLEIQRTEQGDSAMYLCASSLTSGYTFGSGTRLTVV.

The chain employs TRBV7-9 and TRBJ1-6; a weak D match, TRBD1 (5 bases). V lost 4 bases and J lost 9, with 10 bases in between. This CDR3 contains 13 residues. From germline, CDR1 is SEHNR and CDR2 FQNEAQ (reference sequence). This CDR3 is CASSSGLGSPLHF. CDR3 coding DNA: TGTGCCAGCAGCTCAGGGTTGGGTTCACCCCTCCACTTT.

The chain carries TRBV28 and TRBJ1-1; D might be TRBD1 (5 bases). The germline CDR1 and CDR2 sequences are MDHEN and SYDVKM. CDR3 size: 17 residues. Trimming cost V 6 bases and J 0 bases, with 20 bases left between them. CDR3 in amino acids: CASSLDTREGMNTEAFF. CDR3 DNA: TGTGCCAGCAGCCTGGACACCCGAGAGGGAATGAACACTGAAGCTTTCTTT.

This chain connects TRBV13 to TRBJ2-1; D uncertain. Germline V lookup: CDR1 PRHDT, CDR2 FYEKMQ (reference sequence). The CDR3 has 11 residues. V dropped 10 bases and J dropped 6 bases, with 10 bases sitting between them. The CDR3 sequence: CATGRSNEQFF. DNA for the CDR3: TGTGCCACGGGTAGATCCAATGAGCAGTTCTTC.

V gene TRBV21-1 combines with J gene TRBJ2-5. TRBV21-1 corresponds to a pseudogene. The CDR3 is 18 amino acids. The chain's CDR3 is CASSKSTALLLFQETQYF. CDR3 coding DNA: TGTGCCAGCAGCAAATCTACAGCCCTATTACTATTCCAAGAGACCCAGTACTTC.

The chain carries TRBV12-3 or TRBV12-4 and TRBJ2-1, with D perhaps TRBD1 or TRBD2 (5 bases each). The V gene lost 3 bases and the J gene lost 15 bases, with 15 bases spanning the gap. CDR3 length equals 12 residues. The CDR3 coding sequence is TGTGCCAGCAGTTTTATGAGTGGGGGAAGGTTCTTC. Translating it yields CASSFMSGGRFF.

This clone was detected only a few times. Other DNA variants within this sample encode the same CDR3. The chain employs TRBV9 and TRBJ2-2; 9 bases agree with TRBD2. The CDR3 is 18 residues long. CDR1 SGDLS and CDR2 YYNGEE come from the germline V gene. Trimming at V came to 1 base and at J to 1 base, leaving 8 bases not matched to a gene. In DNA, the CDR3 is TGTGCCAGCAGCGTAAGGAGGGGCGGGGGGGAGAACACCGGGGAGCTGTTTTTT. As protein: CASSVRRGGGENTGELFF. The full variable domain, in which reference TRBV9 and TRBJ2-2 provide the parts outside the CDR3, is DSGVTQTPKHLITATGQRVTLRCSPRSGDLSVYWYQQSLDQGLQFLIQYYNGEERAKGNILERFSAQQFPDLHSELNLSSLELGDSALYFCASSVRRGGGENTGELFFGEGSRLTVL.

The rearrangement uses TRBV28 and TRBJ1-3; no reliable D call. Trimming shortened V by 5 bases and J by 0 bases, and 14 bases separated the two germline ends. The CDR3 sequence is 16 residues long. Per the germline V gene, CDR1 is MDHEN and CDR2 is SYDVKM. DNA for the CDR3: TGTGCCAGCAGTGGAGGCTATGCGCTCTCTGGAAACACCATATATTTT. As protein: CASSGGYALSGNTIYF.

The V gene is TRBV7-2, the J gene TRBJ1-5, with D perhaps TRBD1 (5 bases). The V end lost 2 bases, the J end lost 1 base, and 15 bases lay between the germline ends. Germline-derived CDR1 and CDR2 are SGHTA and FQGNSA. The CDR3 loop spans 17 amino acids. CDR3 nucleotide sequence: TGTGCCAGCAGCTTACCGGATGCTTGGGGGAGCAATCAGCCCCAGCATTTT. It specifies CASSLPDAWGSNQPQHF.

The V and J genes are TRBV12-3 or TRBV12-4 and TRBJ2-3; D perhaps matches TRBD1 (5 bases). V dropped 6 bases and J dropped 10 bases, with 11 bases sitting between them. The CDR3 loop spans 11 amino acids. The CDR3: CASSTRDAQYF. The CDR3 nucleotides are TGTGCCAGCAGCACCAGGGATGCGCAGTATTTT.

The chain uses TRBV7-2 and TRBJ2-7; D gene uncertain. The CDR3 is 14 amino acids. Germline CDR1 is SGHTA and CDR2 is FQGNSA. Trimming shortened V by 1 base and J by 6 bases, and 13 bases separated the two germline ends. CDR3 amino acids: CASSLDLVSSEQYF. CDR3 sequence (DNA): TGTGCCAGCAGCTTAGATCTGGTGAGCTCCGAGCAGTACTTC.

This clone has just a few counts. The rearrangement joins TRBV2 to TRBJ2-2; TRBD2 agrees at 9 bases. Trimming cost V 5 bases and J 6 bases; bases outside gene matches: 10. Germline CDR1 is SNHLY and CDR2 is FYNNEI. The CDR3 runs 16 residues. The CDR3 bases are TGTGCCAGCAGTAGGGGAGGCGGGGGGGCCGCCGGGGAGCTGTTTTTT. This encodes CASSRGGGGAAGELFF.

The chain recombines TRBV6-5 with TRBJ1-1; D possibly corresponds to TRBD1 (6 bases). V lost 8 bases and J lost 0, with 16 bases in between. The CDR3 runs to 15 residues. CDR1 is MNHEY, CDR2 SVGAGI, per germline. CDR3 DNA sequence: TGTGCCAGCGTAGCAGACAGGACCATGAACACTGAAGCTTTCTTT. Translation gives CASVADRTMNTEAFF.

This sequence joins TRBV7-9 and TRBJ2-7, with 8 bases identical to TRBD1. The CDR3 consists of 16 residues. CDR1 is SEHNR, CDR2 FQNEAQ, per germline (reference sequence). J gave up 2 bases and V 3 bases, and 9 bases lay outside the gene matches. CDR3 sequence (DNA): TGTGCCAGCAGCTTCGCTTCGAGACAGGGGCCCTACGAGCAGTACTTC. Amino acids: CASSFASRQGPYEQYF.

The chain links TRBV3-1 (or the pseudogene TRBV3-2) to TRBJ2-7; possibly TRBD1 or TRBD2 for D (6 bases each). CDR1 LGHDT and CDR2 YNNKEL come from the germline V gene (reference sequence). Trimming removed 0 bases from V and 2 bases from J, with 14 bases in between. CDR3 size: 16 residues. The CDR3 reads CASSQDEGGFTYEQYF. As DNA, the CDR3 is TGTGCCAGCAGCCAAGATGAGGGGGGCTTCACCTACGAGCAGTACTTC.

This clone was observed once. DNA of the CDR3: TGTGCCAGCACCAGCTCCAACAGGAAGTCCTATAATTCACCCCTCCACTTT. This sequence encodes CASTSSNRKSYNSPLHF. J is TRBJ1-6 and V is TRBV6-4; perhaps TRBD1 as D (5 bases). The germline gives CDR1 MRHNA, CDR2 SNTAGT. This CDR3 region has 17 residues. Trimming took off 7 bases at V and 1 base at J, with 17 bases between the two ends.

Written as DNA, the CDR3 is TGTGCCAGCAGTCTAAACAATGAGCAGTTCTTC. This sequence encodes CASSLNNEQFF. The chain recombines TRBV12-3 or TRBV12-4 with TRBJ2-1; D is unresolved. The length of the CDR3 is 11 residues. The germline V and J ends were trimmed by 5 bases and 5 bases, with 4 bases remaining between them.

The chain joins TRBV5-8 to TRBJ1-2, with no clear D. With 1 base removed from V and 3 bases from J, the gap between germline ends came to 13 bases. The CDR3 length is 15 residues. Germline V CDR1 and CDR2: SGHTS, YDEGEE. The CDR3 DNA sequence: TGTGCCAGCAGCTTGCGACCGGAGACTTACTATGGCTACACCTTC. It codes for CASSLRPETYYGYTF.

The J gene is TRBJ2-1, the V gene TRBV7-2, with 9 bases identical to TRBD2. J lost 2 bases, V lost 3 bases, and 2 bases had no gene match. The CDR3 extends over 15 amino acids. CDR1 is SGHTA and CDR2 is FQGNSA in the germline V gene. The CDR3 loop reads CASSFGGGAYNEQFF. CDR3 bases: TGTGCCAGCAGCTTTGGCGGGGGGGCCTACAATGAGCAGTTCTTC. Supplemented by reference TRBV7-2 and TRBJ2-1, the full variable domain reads GAGVSQSPSNKVTEKGKDVELRCDPISGHTALYWYRQSLGQGLEFLIYFQGNSAPDKSGLPSDRFSAERTGGSVSTLTIQRTQQEDSAVYLCASSFGGGAYNEQFFGPGTRLTVL.

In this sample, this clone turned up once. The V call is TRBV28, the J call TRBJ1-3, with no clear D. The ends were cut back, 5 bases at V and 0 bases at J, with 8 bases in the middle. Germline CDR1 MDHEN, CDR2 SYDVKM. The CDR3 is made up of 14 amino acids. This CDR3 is CASSAPGSGNTIYF. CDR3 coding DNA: TGTGCCAGCAGTGCACCGGGCTCTGGAAACACCATATATTTT.

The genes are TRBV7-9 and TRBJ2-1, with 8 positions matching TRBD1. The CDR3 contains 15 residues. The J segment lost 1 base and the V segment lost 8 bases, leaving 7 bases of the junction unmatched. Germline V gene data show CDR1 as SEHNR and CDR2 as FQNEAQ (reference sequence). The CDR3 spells CASQGQGQSYNEQFF. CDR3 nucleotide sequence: TGTGCCAGCCAAGGACAGGGCCAATCCTACAATGAGCAGTTCTTC.

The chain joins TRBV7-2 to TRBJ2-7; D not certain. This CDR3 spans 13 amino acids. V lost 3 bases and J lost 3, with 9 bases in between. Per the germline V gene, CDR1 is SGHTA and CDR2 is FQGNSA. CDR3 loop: CASSLALDYEQYF. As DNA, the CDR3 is TGTGCCAGCAGCTTGGCCCTCGACTACGAGCAGTACTTC. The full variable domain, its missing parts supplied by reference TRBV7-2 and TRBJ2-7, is GAGVSQSPSNKVTEKGKDVELRCDPISGHTALYWYRQSLGQGLEFLIYFQGNSAPDKSGLPSDRFSAERTGGSVSTLTIQRTQQEDSAVYLCASSLALDYEQYFGPGTRLTVT.

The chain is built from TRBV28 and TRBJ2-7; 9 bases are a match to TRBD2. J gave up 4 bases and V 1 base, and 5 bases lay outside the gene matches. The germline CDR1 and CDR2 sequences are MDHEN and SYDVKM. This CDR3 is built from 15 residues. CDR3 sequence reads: CASSLLGTSKYEQYF. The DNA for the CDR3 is TGTGCCAGCAGTTTATTGGGGACTAGCAAGTACGAGCAGTACTTC. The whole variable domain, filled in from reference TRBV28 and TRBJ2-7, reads DVKVTQSSRYLVKRTGEKVFLECVQDMDHENMFWYRQDPGLGLRLIYFSYDVKMKEKGDIPEGYSVSREKKERFSLILESASTNQTSMYLCASSLLGTSKYEQYFGPGTRLTVT.

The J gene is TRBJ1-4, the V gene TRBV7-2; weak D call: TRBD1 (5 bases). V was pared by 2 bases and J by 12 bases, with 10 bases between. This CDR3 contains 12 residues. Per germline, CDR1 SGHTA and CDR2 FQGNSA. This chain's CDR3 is CASSLLGGELFF. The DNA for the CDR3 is TGTGCCAGCAGCTTACTCGGGGGGGAACTGTTTTTT.

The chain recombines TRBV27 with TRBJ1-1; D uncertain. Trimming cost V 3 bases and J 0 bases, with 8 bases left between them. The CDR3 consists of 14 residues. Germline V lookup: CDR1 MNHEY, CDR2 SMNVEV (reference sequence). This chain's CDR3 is CASSFKGMNTEAFF. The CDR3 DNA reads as TGTGCCAGCAGTTTTAAAGGGATGAACACTGAAGCTTTCTTT.

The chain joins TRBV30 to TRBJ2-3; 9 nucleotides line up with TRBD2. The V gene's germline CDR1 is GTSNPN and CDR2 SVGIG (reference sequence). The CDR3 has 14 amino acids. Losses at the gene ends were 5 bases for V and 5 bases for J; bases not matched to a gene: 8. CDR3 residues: CAWGASGVRDTQYF. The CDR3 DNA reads TGTGCCTGGGGGGCTAGCGGGGTGAGAGATACGCAGTATTTT.